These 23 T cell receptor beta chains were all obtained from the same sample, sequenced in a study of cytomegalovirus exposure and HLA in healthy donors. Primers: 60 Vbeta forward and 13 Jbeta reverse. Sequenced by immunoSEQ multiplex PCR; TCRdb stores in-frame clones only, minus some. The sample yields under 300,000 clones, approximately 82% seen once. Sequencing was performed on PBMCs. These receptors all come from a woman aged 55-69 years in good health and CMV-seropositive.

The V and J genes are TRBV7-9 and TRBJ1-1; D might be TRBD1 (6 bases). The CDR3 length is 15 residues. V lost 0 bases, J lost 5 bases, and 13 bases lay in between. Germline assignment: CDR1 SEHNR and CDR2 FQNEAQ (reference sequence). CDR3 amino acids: CASSLATGRGTEAFF. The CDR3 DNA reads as TGTGCCAGCAGCTTAGCTACAGGGAGAGGGACTGAAGCTTTCTTT.

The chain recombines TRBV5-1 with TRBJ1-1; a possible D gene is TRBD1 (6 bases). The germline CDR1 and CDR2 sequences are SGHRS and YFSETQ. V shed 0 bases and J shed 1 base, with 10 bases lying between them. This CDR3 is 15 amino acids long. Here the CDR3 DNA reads TGCGCCAGCAGCTTGGTCGGGGGGGCGAACACTGAAGCTTTCTTT. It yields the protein CASSLVGGANTEAFF. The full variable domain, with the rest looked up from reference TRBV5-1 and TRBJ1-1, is KAGVTQTPRYLIKTRGQQVTLSCSPISGHRSVSWYQQTPGQGLQFLFEYFSETQRNKGNFPGRFSGRQFSNSRSEMNVSTLELGDSALYLCASSLVGGANTEAFFGQGTRLTVV.

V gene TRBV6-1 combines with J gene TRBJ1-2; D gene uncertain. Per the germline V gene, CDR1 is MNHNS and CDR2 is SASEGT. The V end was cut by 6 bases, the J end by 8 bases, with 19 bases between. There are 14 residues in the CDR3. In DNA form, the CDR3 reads TGTGCCAGCAGGTCAGCGAGGGCTAATGGGGGCTACACCTTC. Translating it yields CASRSARANGGYTF.

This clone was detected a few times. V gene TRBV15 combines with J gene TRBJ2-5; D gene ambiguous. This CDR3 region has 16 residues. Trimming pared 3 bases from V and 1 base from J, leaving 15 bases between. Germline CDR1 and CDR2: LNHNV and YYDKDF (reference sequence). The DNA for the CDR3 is TGTGCCACCAGCAGCCCCGGCAGGCCCATCCAAGAGACCCAGTACTTC. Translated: CATSSPGRPIQETQYF.

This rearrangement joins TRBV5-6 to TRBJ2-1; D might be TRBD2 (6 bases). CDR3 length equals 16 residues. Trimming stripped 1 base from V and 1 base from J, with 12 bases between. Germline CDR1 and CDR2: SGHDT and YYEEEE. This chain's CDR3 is CASSLWGTESYNEQFF. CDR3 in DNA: TGTGCCAGCAGCTTGTGGGGGACTGAATCCTACAATGAGCAGTTCTTC.

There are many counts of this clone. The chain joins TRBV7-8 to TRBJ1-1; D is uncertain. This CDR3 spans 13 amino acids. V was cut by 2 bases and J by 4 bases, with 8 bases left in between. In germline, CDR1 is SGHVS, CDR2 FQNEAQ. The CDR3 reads CASSLTGGTEAFF. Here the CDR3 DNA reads TGTGCCAGCAGCTTAACGGGTGGCACTGAAGCTTTCTTT.

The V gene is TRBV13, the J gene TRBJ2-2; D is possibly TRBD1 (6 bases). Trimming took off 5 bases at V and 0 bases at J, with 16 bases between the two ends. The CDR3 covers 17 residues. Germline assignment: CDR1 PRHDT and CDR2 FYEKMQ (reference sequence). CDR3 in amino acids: CASSQGMAETNTGELFF. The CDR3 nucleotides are TGTGCCAGCAGCCAGGGGATGGCTGAGACGAACACCGGGGAGCTGTTTTTT. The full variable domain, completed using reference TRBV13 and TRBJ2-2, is AAGVIQSPRHLIKEKRETATLKCYPIPRHDTVYWYQQGPGQDPQFLISFYEKMQSDKGSIPDRFSAQQFSDYHSELNMSSLELGDSALYFCASSQGMAETNTGELFFGEGSRLTVL.

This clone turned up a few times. The CDR3 spells CSGSQAGAYEQYF. The CDR3 coding sequence is TGCAGCGGGTCCCAGGCGGGAGCCTACGAGCAGTACTTC. The chain combines TRBV29-1 with TRBJ2-7; 7 bases are shared with TRBD2. J gave up 2 bases and V 7 bases, and 8 bases lay outside the gene matches. From germline, CDR1 is SQVTM and CDR2 ANQGSEA. CDR3 length: 13 amino acids.

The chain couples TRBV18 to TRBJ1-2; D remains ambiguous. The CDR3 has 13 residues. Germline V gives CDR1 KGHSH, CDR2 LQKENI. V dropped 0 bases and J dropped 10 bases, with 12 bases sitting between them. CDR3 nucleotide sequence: TGTGCCAGCTCACCACCGGGAGTGCACGACTACACCTTC. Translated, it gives CASSPPGVHDYTF.

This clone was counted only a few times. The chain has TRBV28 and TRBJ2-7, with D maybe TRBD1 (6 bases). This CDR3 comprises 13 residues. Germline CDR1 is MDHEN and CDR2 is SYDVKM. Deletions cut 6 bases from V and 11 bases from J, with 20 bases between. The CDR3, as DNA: TGTGCCAGCAGCAAAAACGACAGGCCGCGGGAGTACTTC. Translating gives CASSKNDRPREYF.

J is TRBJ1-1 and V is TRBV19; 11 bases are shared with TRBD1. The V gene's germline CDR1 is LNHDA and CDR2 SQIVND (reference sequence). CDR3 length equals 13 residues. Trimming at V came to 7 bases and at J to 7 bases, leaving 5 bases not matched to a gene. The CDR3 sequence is CASTRTGGGEAFF. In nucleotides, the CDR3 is TGTGCCAGTACCCGGACAGGGGGCGGTGAAGCTTTCTTT.

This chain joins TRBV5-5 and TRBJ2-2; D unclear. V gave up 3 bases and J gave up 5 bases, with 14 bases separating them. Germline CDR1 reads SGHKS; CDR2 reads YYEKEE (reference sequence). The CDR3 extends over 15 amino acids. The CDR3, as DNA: TGTGCCAGCAGCTCCTTTGAGAGCCCAACCGGGGAGCTGTTTTTT. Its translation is CASSSFESPTGELFF.

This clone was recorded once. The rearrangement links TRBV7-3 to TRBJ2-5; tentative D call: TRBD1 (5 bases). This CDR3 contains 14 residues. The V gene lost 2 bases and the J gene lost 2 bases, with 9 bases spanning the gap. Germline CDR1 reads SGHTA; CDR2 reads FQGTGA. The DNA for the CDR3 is TGTGCCAGCAGCTTAGGGCCAGGGCAAGAGACCCAGTACTTC. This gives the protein CASSLGPGQETQYF.

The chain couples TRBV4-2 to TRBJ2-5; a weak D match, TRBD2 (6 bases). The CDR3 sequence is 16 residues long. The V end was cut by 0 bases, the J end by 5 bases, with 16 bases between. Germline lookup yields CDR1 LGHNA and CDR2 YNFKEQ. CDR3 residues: CASSQDRLGGSETQYF. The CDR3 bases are TGTGCCAGCAGCCAAGACCGACTGGGAGGATCGGAGACCCAGTACTTC.

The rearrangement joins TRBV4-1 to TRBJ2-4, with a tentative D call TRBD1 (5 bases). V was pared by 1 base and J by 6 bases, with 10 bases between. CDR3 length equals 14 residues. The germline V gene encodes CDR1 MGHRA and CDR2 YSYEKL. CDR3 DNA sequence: TGCGCCAGCAGCCAAGTGCTGCAGGGAAACATTCAGTACTTC. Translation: CASSQVLQGNIQYF.

CDR3 region: CASSLGVNQPQHF. The CDR3 DNA follows: TGTGCCAGCAGCTTGGGAGTCAATCAGCCCCAGCATTTT. The rearrangement joins TRBV7-2 to TRBJ1-5; no reliable D call. V was clipped by 3 bases and J by 3 bases, with 6 bases between them. CDR3 length equals 13 residues. Germline V gene sequence: CDR1 SGHTA, CDR2 FQGNSA.

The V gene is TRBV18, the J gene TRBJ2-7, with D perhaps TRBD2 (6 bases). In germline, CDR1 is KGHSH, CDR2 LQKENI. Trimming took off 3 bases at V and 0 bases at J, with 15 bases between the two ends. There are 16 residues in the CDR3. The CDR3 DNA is TGTGCCAGCTCACCCACCGGGACTCAAAGCTCCTACGAGCAGTACTTC. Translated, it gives CASSPTGTQSSYEQYF.

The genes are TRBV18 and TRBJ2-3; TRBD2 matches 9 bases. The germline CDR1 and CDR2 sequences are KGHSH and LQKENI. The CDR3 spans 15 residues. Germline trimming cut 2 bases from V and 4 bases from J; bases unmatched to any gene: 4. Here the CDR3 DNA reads TGTGCCAGCTCACCAAGGGTAGCGGGAGCAGATACGCAGTATTTT. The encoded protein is CASSPRVAGADTQYF.

The DNA for the CDR3 is TGTGCTAGTGGTTTGACAGGGACTAGCAATCAGCCCCAGCATTTT. Its translation: CASGLTGTSNQPQHF. The chain uses TRBV12-5 and TRBJ1-5; D is perhaps TRBD1 (6 bases). V lost 2 bases and J lost 0, with 8 bases in between. CDR1 and CDR2 from the germline V gene are LGHNT and FRNRAP. The CDR3 covers 15 residues.

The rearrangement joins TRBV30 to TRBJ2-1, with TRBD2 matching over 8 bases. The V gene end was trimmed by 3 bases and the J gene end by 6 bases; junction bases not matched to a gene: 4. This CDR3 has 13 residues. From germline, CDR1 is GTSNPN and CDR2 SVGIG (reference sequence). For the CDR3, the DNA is TGTGCCTGGAGAACTAGCGGAATCAATGAGCAGTTCTTC. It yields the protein CAWRTSGINEQFF.

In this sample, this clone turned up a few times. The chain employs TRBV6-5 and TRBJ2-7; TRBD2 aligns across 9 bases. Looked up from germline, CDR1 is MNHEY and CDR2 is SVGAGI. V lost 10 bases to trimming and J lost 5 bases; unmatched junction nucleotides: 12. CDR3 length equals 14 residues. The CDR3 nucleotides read TGTGCCACCCCGGGCGCGGGAGGGCTCCACGAGCAGTACTTC. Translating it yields CATPGAGGLHEQYF.

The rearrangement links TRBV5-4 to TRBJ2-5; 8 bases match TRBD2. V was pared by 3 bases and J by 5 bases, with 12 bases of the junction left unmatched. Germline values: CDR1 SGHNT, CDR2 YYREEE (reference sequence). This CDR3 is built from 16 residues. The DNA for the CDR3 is TGTGCCAGCAGCTCCTTGAGCGGGAGAGGCAGTGAGACCCAGTACTTC. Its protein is CASSSLSGRGSETQYF.

CDR3 nucleotide sequence: TGCAGGGGTTGCGGGGTTTGCGAAAGCTATGGCTACACCTTC. This gives the protein CRGCGVCESYGYTF. The chain joins TRBV29-1 to TRBJ1-2; D gene uncertain. Germline CDR1 reads SQVTM; CDR2 reads ANQGSEA. The CDR3 length is 14 residues.